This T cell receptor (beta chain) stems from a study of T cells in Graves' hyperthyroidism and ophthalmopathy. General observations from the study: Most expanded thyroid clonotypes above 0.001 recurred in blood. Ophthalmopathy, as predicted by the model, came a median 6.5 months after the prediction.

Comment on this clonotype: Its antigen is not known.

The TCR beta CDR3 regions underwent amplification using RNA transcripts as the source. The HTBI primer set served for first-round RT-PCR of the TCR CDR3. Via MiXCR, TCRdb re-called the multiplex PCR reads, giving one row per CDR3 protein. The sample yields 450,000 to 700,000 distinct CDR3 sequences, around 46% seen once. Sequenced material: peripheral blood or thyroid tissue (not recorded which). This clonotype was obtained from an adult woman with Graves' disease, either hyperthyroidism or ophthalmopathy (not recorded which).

The DNA of the CDR3 is TGTGCCAGCAGCGGACGGACTAGCGGGTTCCAAGAGACCCAGTACTTC. It translates to CASSGRTSGFQETQYF. J is TRBJ2-5 and V is TRBV11-2; TRBD2 matches 11 bases. This CDR3 comprises 16 residues. CDR1 and CDR2 from the germline V gene are SGHAT and FQNNGV. V trimming: 5 bases; J trimming: 1 base; junction bases outside the gene matches: 6. The variable domain in full, completed from reference TRBV11-2 and TRBJ2-5, reads EAGVAQSPRYKIIEKRQSVAFWCNPISGHATLYWYQQILGQGPKLLIQFQNNGVVDDSQLPKDRFSAERLKGVDSTLKIQPAKLEDSAVYLCASSGRTSGFQETQYFGPGTRLLVL.